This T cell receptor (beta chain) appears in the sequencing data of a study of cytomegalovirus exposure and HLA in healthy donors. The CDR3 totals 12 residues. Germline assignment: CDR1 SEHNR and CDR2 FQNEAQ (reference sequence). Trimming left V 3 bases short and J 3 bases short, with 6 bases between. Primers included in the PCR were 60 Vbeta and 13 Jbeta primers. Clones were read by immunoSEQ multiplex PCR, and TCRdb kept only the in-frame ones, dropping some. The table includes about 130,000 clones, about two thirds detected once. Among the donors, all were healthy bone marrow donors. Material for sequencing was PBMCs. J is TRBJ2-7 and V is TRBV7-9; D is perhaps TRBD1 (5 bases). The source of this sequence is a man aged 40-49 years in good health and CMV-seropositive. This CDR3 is CASSLDNYEQYF. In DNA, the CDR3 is TGTGCCAGCAGCTTGGACAACTACGAGCAGTACTTC.